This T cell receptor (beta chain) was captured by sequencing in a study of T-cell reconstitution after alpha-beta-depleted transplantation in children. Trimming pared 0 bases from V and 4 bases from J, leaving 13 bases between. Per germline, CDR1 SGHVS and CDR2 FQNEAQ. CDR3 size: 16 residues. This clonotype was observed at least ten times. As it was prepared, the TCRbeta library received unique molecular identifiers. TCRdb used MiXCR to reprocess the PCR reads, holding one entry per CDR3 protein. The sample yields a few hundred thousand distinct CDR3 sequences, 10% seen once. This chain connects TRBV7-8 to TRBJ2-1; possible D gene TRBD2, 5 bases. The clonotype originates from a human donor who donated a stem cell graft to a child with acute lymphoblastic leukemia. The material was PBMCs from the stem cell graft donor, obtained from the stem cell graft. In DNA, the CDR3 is TGTGCCAGCAGCTTAGCGGAGGCTAGCAGTTACAATGAGCAGTTCTTC. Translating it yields CASSLAEASSYNEQFF.